This record looks at one T cell receptor beta chain sequence and its context. This sample was taken from a study of T cell changes during pregnancy in multiple sclerosis. Only in-frame clones appear in the TCRdb table, and some are missing; sequencing was by immunoSEQ multiplex PCR. The sample includes 45,000 to 60,000 clones, 80% to 90% of them seen just once. V was pared by 11 bases and J by 6 bases, with 11 bases between. The CDR3 runs 10 residues. The germline V gene encodes CDR1 MNHNS and CDR2 SASEGT. This clonotype originated in a female donor with multiple sclerosis, enrolled in a pregnancy study. J is TRBJ2-7 and V is TRBV6-1; D perhaps matches TRBD2 (6 bases). The material was CD8+ T cells from peripheral blood mononuclear cells, obtained in the second trimester of pregnancy. The CDR3 DNA reads TGTGCCTCCCTCGGGGGCGAGCAGTACTTC. Its translation: CASLGGEQYF.